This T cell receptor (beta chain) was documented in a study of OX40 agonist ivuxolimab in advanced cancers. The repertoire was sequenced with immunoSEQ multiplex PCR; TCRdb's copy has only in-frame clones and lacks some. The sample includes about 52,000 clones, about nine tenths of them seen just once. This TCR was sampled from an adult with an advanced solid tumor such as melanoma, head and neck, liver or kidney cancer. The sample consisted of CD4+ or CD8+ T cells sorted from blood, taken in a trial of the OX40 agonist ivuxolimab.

CDR3 region: CASSLPAESYTF. The CDR3 DNA reads TGTGCCAGCAGCCTCCCCGCTGAGAGCTACACCTTC. This chain links TRBV7-9 with TRBJ1-2; no definite D call. Germline V gene lookup returns CDR1 SEHNR and CDR2 FQNEAQ (reference sequence). Trimming removed 5 bases at V and 9 bases at J, with 13 bases between. The CDR3 runs 12 residues.